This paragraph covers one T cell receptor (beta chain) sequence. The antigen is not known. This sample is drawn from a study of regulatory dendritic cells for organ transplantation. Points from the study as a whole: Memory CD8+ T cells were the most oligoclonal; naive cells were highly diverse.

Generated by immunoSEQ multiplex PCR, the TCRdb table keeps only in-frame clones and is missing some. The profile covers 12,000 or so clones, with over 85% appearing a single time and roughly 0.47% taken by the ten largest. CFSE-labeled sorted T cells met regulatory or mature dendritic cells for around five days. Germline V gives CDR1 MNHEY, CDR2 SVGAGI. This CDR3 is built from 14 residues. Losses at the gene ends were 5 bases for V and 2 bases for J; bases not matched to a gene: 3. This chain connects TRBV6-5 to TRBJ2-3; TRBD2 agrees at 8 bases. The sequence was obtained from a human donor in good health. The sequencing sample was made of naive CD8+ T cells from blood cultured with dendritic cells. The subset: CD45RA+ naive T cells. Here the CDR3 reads CASSDGLATDTQYF. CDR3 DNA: TGTGCCAGCAGTGATGGACTAGCCACAGATACGCAGTATTTT.